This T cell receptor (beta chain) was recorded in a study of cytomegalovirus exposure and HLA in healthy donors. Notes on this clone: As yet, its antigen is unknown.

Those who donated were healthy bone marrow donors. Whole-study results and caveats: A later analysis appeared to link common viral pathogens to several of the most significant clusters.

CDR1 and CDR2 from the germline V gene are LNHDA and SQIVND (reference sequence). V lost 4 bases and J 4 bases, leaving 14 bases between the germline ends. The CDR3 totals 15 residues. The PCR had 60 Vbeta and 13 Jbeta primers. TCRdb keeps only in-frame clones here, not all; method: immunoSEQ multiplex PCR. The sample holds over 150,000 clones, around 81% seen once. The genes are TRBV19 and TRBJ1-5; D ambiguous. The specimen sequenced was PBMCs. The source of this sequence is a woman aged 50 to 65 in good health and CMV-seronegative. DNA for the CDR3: TGTGCCAGTAGTACACTTTACAGTGAAAATCAGCCCCAGCATTTT. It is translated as CASSTLYSENQPQHF.